This T cell receptor beta chain derives from a study of T cells after yellow fever vaccination. General study findings and limits: It was the secondary response that reached its peak faster, day 5 versus 15, but it was weaker. Across the CD4 and CD8 compartments, a small share of clonotypes was present in both.

Germline values: CDR1 KGHSH, CDR2 LQKENI. This CDR3 has 16 amino acids. With 0 bases clipped from V and 4 bases from J, the junction kept 7 bases outside the gene matches. This clonotype occurred a few times. The antigen is undetermined. Each CDR3 protein gets one entry after TCRdb re-called the 5' RACE reads with MiXCR. The table lists some 240,000 distinct CDR3 sequences, approximately 3.6% of them singletons. The V call is TRBV18, the J call TRBJ1-1; TRBD1 aligns across 8 bases. The clonotype was recovered from a man aged 18 to 30 who received the YFV17D yellow fever vaccine. Sequencing was performed on PBMCs, taken 15 days after the yellow fever booster vaccination. The CDR3 nucleotides are TGTGCCAGCTCACCACCAGAAGGACAGGGAAGCACTGAAGCTTTCTTT. It yields the protein CASSPPEGQGSTEAFF.